A single sample gave rise to the 27 T cell receptor beta chains below, sequenced in a study of cytomegalovirus exposure and HLA in healthy donors (dated by TCRdb to 2016 to 2017). The receptor library was made with the immunoSEQ multiplex PCR assay. A mixture of 60 forward primers for TCR Vbeta segments and 13 reverse primers for TCR Jbeta segments was used in the multiplex PCR. What TCRdb holds here is the immuneACCESS table cut down to in-frame rearrangements. Part of the clones is not present; checked against another copy, under half of the missing clones reflect an unresolved V gene, and the others are unexplained. Present in this sample are some 120,000 clones, about two thirds of which were seen just once. The biggest ten clones account for less than 4.5% of the sample. The source material was PBMCs. Every receptor here comes from a man under 40 in good health and CMV-seronegative.

This clone was seen a handful of times. V gene TRBV28 combines with J gene TRBJ1-1, with D possibly being TRBD1 (5 bases). With 7 bases removed from V and 2 bases from J, the gap between germline ends came to 14 bases. The CDR3 length is 14 residues. Germline CDR1 MDHEN, CDR2 SYDVKM. The CDR3 DNA sequence: TGTGCCAGCACCTTTTTCCAGGGTAACACTGAAGCTTTCTTT. Protein: CASTFFQGNTEAFF.

V is TRBV5-5 and J is TRBJ1-4; no firm D call. Between the trimmed V and J ends, which lost 3 bases and 5 bases, there was a span of 8 bases. The length of the CDR3 is 13 residues. The germline CDR1 and CDR2 sequences are SGHKS and YYEKEE (reference sequence). CDR3 loop: CASSSDSNEKLFF. The CDR3 bases are TGTGCCAGCAGCTCGGACTCGAATGAAAAACTGTTTTTT.

The chain couples TRBV29-1 to TRBJ2-1; D gene unclear. Trimming cost V 4 bases and J 4 bases, with 8 bases left between them. CDR1 SQVTM and CDR2 ANQGSEA come from the germline V gene. The CDR3 runs 12 residues. CDR3 sequence reads: CSVVGPYNEQFF. The CDR3 DNA reads TGCAGCGTTGTCGGTCCTTACAATGAGCAGTTCTTC.

This chain joins TRBV7-6 and TRBJ2-3; 10 nucleotides line up with TRBD2. Germline V gene sequence: CDR1 SGHVS, CDR2 FNYEAQ. The CDR3 runs 18 residues. After removal of 2 bases from V and 2 bases from J, the junction contained 10 bases not matched to a gene. This CDR3 is CASSLSAQRGGYTDTQYF. The DNA for the CDR3 is TGTGCCAGCAGCTTATCGGCCCAGCGGGGGGGATACACAGATACGCAGTATTTT. Looking up the rest from reference TRBV7-6 and TRBJ2-3 gives the full variable domain: GAGVSQSPRYKVTKRGQDVALRCDPISGHVSLYWYRQALGQGPEFLTYFNYEAQQDKSGLPNDRFSAERPEGSISTLTIQRTEQRDSAMYRCASSLSAQRGGYTDTQYFGPGTRLTVL.

The chain carries TRBV6-6 and TRBJ2-3; 12 nucleotides match TRBD2. CDR1 and CDR2 from the germline V gene are MNHNY and SVGAGI (reference sequence). This CDR3 has 16 residues. With 11 bases clipped from V and 6 bases from J, the junction kept 15 bases outside the gene matches. The CDR3 sequence is CAGSTASGGAYDTQYF. In DNA form, the CDR3 reads TGTGCCGGATCTACCGCTAGCGGGGGGGCATATGATACGCAGTATTTT.

A single count supports this clone. The gene calls are TRBV5-4 and TRBJ1-2; 8 bases fit TRBD1. V gave up 5 bases and J gave up 8 bases; unmatched junction bases: 11. The CDR3 length is 14 residues. Germline lookup yields CDR1 SGHNT and CDR2 YYREEE (reference sequence). The CDR3 is CASRREGQAPGYTF. In DNA, the CDR3 is TGTGCCAGCAGGAGAGAGGGACAGGCCCCAGGCTACACCTTC.

Comments on this clone: An end of the junction differs from the germline gene, which may be a read error. The gene calls are TRBV7-9 and TRBJ2-7; TRBD1 matches at 7 bases. The length of the CDR3 is 16 residues. Germline loops: CDR1 SEHNR, CDR2 FQNEAQ (reference sequence). This CDR3 is CSSSSDSGTVVYEQYF. CDR3 nucleotides: TGTTCCAGCAGCTCAGACTCCGGGACAGTTGTCTACGAGCAGTACTTC.

This chain joins TRBV5-6 and TRBJ2-7, with D possibly matching TRBD2 (5 bases). CDR3 length equals 15 residues. Germline V lookup: CDR1 SGHDT, CDR2 YYEEEE. V was pared by 2 bases and J by 6 bases, with 18 bases between. CDR3 protein: CASSFTSNPTSEQYF. The CDR3 region has the DNA TGTGCCAGCAGCTTCACTAGTAACCCCACCTCCGAGCAGTACTTC.

The rearrangement uses TRBV28 and TRBJ2-7; D is perhaps TRBD2 (5 bases). Between the trimmed V and J ends, which lost 2 bases and 6 bases, there was a span of 14 bases. Germline loops: CDR1 MDHEN, CDR2 SYDVKM. This CDR3 region has 14 residues. The CDR3 loop is CASSLGSEAGEQYF. The DNA of the CDR3 is TGTGCCAGCAGTTTAGGGTCGGAGGCGGGCGAGCAGTACTTC.

The sample holds a few counts of this clone. The chain carries TRBV5-4 and TRBJ1-3; TRBD1 matches at 8 bases. Germline V gene data show CDR1 as SGHNT and CDR2 as YYREEE (reference sequence). The CDR3 consists of 14 residues. With 4 bases clipped from V and 6 bases from J, the junction kept 6 bases outside the gene matches. The CDR3 region is CASSAGQGANTIYF. DNA for the CDR3: TGTGCCAGCAGCGCCGGACAGGGAGCAAACACCATATATTTT.

The chain uses TRBV28 and TRBJ1-5; TRBD1 agrees at 10 bases. The germline V gene has CDR1 MDHEN and CDR2 SYDVKM. The junction had 13 bases not matched to a gene; V was cut back by 6 bases and J by 5 bases. The CDR3 length is 17 residues. The CDR3 DNA is TGTGCCAGCAGCCAAATAGGACAGGGGGGCGTTGATCAGCCCCAGCATTTT. Amino acids: CASSQIGQGGVDQPQHF.

This clone was found once. CDR3 sequence (DNA): TGTGCCATCAGTGATGTTGGGGGGGGGTCCGCAGATACGCAGTATTTT. Translating it yields CAISDVGGGSADTQYF. V and J are TRBV10-3 and TRBJ2-3; 7 bases are shared with TRBD2. J gave up 4 bases and V 3 bases, and 10 bases lay outside the gene matches. This CDR3 comprises 16 residues. Germline V gene lookup returns CDR1 ENHRY and CDR2 SYGVKD.

The gene calls are TRBV28 and TRBJ1-2; D perhaps matches TRBD1 (6 bases). The CDR3 has 15 amino acids. V dropped 8 bases and J dropped 8 bases, with 24 bases sitting between them. The germline V gene encodes CDR1 MDHEN and CDR2 SYDVKM. CDR3 in DNA: TGTGCCAGCGCACAATCGGGAGGGGGATGGTTAGGCTACACCTTC. Residues: CASAQSGGGWLGYTF.

A note on this clone: This same CDR3 is encoded by further DNA sequences in the sample. The chain is built from TRBV5-1 and TRBJ2-3, with TRBD1 identical over 7 bases. From germline, CDR1 is SGHRS and CDR2 YFSETQ. The length of the CDR3 is 15 residues. Trimming cost V 2 bases and J 6 bases; bases outside gene matches: 9. The CDR3 here is CASSFRTGRGDTQYF. The CDR3 nucleotides are TGCGCCAGCAGCTTCCGGACAGGCCGTGGGGATACGCAGTATTTT.

The J gene is TRBJ1-1, the V gene TRBV6-5; tentatively, D is TRBD1 (5 bases). The CDR3 has 11 amino acids. V lost 7 bases to trimming and J lost 5 bases, with 8 bases between them. Germline V CDR1 and CDR2: MNHEY, SVGAGI. The CDR3 DNA follows: TGTGCCAGCACAGGGTGGACTGAAGCTTTCTTT. Residues: CASTGWTEAFF.

With respect to this clone: Sequence at one end of the junction differs from germline and may be a read error. Other DNA sequences in the same sample also yield this CDR3. The V call is TRBV2, the J call TRBJ1-6, with D unclear. There are 12 residues in the CDR3. Germline V gives CDR1 SNHLY, CDR2 FYNNEI. CDR3 in amino acids: CASREYNSPLHF. CDR3 bases: TGCGCCAGCCGGGAATATAATTCACCCCTCCACTTT.

The genes are TRBV11-2 and TRBJ2-3, with D possibly TRBD1 on 5 matching bases. The V and J ends lost 1 base and 2 bases respectively, with 10 bases between them. From germline, CDR1 is SGHAT and CDR2 FQNNGV. This CDR3 region has 15 residues. The CDR3 here is CASSLVRGYTDTQYF. The CDR3 DNA sequence: TGTGCCAGCAGCTTAGTAAGGGGTTACACAGATACGCAGTATTTT. Full variable domain (rest looked up from reference TRBV11-2 and TRBJ2-3): EAGVAQSPRYKIIEKRQSVAFWCNPISGHATLYWYQQILGQGPKLLIQFQNNGVVDDSQLPKDRFSAERLKGVDSTLKIQPAKLEDSAVYLCASSLVRGYTDTQYFGPGTRLTVL.

The chain is built from TRBV4-3 and TRBJ1-3, with 10 bases lining up with TRBD1. Germline V lookup: CDR1 LGHNA, CDR2 YSLEER. The CDR3 covers 15 residues. Losses at the gene ends were 0 bases for V and 8 bases for J; bases not matched to a gene: 4. The CDR3 spells CASSQEDRGQDTIYF. In DNA, the CDR3 is TGCGCCAGCAGCCAAGAAGACAGGGGGCAAGACACCATATATTTT.

V and J are TRBV7-9 and TRBJ2-7; TRBD2 might be the D (5 bases). Germline assignment: CDR1 SEHNR and CDR2 FQNEAQ (reference sequence). V gave up 2 bases and J gave up 3 bases, with 14 bases separating them. The CDR3 loop spans 15 amino acids. The CDR3 DNA is TGTGCCAGCAGCTTAAAAGGAGGATGGGTCTACGAGCAGTACTTC. Translation: CASSLKGGWVYEQYF.

The rearrangement uses TRBV6-5 and TRBJ2-7, with D tentatively TRBD2 (6 bases). CDR3 length: 15 residues. V was trimmed by 0 bases and J by 4 bases, leaving 13 bases between them. Germline CDR1 is MNHEY and CDR2 is SVGAGI. The CDR3 loop reads CASSYSPQEGYEQYF. The CDR3 nucleotides are TGTGCCAGCAGTTACTCTCCACAGGAGGGATACGAGCAGTACTTC.

V and J are TRBV6-6 and TRBJ2-7, with a weak D call TRBD1 (5 bases). V lost 0 bases and J 1 base, leaving 10 bases between the germline ends. The CDR3 runs to 15 residues. The germline gives CDR1 MNHNY, CDR2 SVGAGI (reference sequence). The CDR3 protein is CASSYSLQVSYEQYF. The CDR3, as DNA: TGTGCCAGCAGTTACTCGCTACAGGTTTCCTACGAGCAGTACTTC.

The rearrangement uses TRBV5-4 and TRBJ1-1; D is unresolved. From germline, CDR1 is SGHNT and CDR2 YYREEE (reference sequence). This CDR3 contains 14 residues. V lost 3 bases and J 4 bases, leaving 13 bases between the germline ends. The CDR3, as DNA: TGTGCCAGCAGCTCCGCCTGGGGAGGCACTGAAGCTTTCTTT. The encoded protein is CASSSAWGGTEAFF.

This clone was recorded only once. The chain has TRBV19 and TRBJ1-6; perhaps TRBD1 as D (6 bases). CDR3 length: 14 residues. The germline V and J ends were trimmed by 6 bases and 5 bases, with 11 bases remaining between them. CDR1 is LNHDA and CDR2 is SQIVND in the germline V gene (reference sequence). CDR3 protein: CASSTGIDNSPLHF. The CDR3 DNA follows: TGTGCCAGTAGCACAGGGATAGATAATTCACCCCTCCACTTT. Together with reference TRBV19 and TRBJ1-6, the CDR3 gives the full variable domain: DGGITQSPKYLFRKEGQNVTLSCEQNLNHDAMYWYRQDPGQGLRLIYYSQIVNDFQKGDIAEGYSVSREKKESFPLTVTSAQKNPTAFYLCASSTGIDNSPLHFGNGTRLTVT.

This chain connects TRBV6-5 to TRBJ2-7; D unclear. V was trimmed by 6 bases and J by 7 bases, leaving 13 bases between them. From germline, CDR1 is MNHEY and CDR2 SVGAGI. The CDR3 totals 12 residues. CDR3 in amino acids: CASSPAQWEQYF. The DNA of the CDR3 is TGTGCCAGCAGCCCCGCTCAGTGGGAGCAGTACTTC.

The chain is built from TRBV19 and TRBJ2-5; 7 bases fit TRBD1. The J call may be incorrect, as the DNA end agrees better with TRBJ2-7. Germline V gene lookup returns CDR1 LNHDA and CDR2 SQIVND (reference sequence). The CDR3 consists of 14 residues. The CDR3 coding sequence is TGTGCCAGTAGTCCCGGCGCAGGGGGCTACGAGCAGTACTTC. Protein: CASSPGAGGYEQYF.

The chain employs TRBV21-1 and TRBJ2-7; TRBD1, the table's D call, was not compared with the DNA. TRBV21-1 is an annotated pseudogene. CDR3 length equals 16 residues. In DNA form, the CDR3 reads TGTGCCAGCAGTCAACACCGGGACACGGATGCCTACGAGCAGTACTTC. It yields the protein CASSQHRDTDAYEQYF.

J is TRBJ2-3 and V is TRBV5-4, with 8 bases that match TRBD2. V shed 4 bases and J 6 bases; nucleotides not matched to a gene: 10. Germline CDR1 and CDR2: SGHNT and YYREEE (reference sequence). The CDR3 is made up of 15 amino acids. The CDR3 nucleotides are TGTGCCAGCAGCCCGGACGGGGGGGCCCGCGATACGCAGTATTTT. Translation: CASSPDGGARDTQYF.